The 5 T cell receptor beta chains listed next were all sequenced from one sample in a study of T cells in women clearing cervical HPV infection listed by TCRdb under 2018. Libraries were made using the immunoSEQ multiplex PCR assay. TCRdb's version of the immuneACCESS table is confined to in-frame rearrangements and falls short of the full clone set. An unresolved V gene accounts for under half of the shortfall where checked; the remainder is of unknown origin. This sample's table lists roughly 9,000 clones. The ten most abundant clones make up 8.2% of the sample. The sequenced material came from blood buffy coat. Receptors originate from a woman aged 18 to 69 with a cervical HPV16 infection that either progressed to CIN3+ or cleared (not recorded which).

In the case of this clone: With the read ending 3 residues before the CDR3 end, the germline J gene is used to fill in that end. The chain carries TRBV10-3 and TRBJ1-1; a weak D match, TRBD1 (5 bases). V was shortened by 6 bases and J by 3 bases, with 11 bases between the two germline ends. Germline V CDR1 and CDR2: ENHRY, SYGVKD. The CDR3 loop spans 13 amino acids. The CDR3 protein is CAISGTGDTEAFF. Incomplete CDR3 DNA: TGTGCCATCAGCGGGACTGGGGACACTGAA.

Concerning this clone: With the read ending 3 residues before the CDR3 end, the germline J gene is used to fill in that end. The V gene is TRBV20-1, the J gene TRBJ1-2; D uncertain. The CDR3 totals 12 residues. In germline, CDR1 is DFQATT, CDR2 SNEGSKA (reference sequence). The sequenced part of the CDR3 DNA is TGCAGTGCTAGGCCTACGGCGGGAGGC. Residues: CSARPTAGG. The entire CDR3 protein reads CSARPTAGGYTF.

On this clone: The CDR3 goes on 3 residues after the read ends, and that part is filled in from the germline J gene. V and J are TRBV7-9 and TRBJ2-4, with D maybe TRBD1 (5 bases). Germline CDR1 is SEHNR and CDR2 is FQNEAQ (reference sequence). The CDR3 extends over 14 amino acids. The CDR3 DNA, read in part, is TGTGCCAGCAGCTACTCTAGGGGCGCCGATGGT. Its protein is CASSYSRGADG. The entire CDR3 protein reads CASSYSRGADGQYF. The full variable domain, with the rest looked up from reference TRBV7-9 and TRBJ2-4, is DTGVSQNPRHKITKRGQNVTFRCDPISEHNRLYWYRQTLGQGPEFLTYFQNEAQLEKSRLLSDRFSAERPKGSFSTLEIQRTEQGDSAMYLCASSYSRGADGQYFGAGTRLSVL.

As for this clone: The missing CDR3 end, 3 residues past where the read stops, is filled in from the germline J gene. The V gene is TRBV5-6, the J gene TRBJ2-7; 7 bases are a match to TRBD1. There are 14 residues in the CDR3. V lost 0 bases to trimming and J lost 3 bases; unmatched junction nucleotides: 3. CDR1 and CDR2 (germline): SGHDT, YYEEEE. The CDR3 here is CASSLVWDSYEQYF. CDR3 DNA, as far as it was read: TGTGCCAGCAGCTTGGTCTGGGACAGCTACGAG.

Of note for this clone: The read falls 3 residues short of the CDR3 end, and the missing part is taken from the germline J gene. The chain recombines TRBV11-2 with TRBJ2-5, with 7 bases that match TRBD1. The J segment lost 0 bases and the V segment lost 1 base, leaving 2 bases of the junction unmatched. CDR1 SGHAT and CDR2 FQNNGV come from the germline V gene. There are 15 residues in the CDR3. This chain's CDR3 is CASSLGQGYQETQYF. The CDR3 bases that were read are TGTGCCAGCAGCTTAGGACAGGGTTACCAAGAGACC.